This TCR beta chain appears in the sequencing data of a study of spatial heterogeneity in lung cancer. In the study overall: Detection consistently captured more beta-chain sequences than alpha-chain sequences. In raw reads, more than 9.5 appearances on average were recorded for each unique TCR and UMI combination.

Each molecule of TCR cDNA was tagged with one unique molecular identifier. Each CDR3 protein is one row after TCRdb ran MiXCR on the 5' RACE reads. The sample yields approximately 11,000 distinct CDR3 sequences, about 4% seen once. Noted time point: sample taken at primary tumor resection. Whole RNA, isolated from tumor, nontumor lung or frozen PBMC, was sequenced without prior sorting. Samples were donated by 72 untreated early-stage non-small cell lung cancer patients. Within the sample, this clonotype is medium-sized. The sample was normal lung tissue next to the tumor, taken at surgery. The receptor was derived from a male donor with early-stage non-small cell lung cancer.

The CDR3 DNA is TGCAGCGTTGAAGAGGTTATCTCCGTGACGGGCCTGAACACTGAAGCTTTCTTT. Translation: CSVEEVISVTGLNTEAFF. This chain joins TRBV29-1 and TRBJ1-1; D call uncertain. CDR3 length: 18 residues. V dropped 0 bases and J dropped 0 bases, with 20 bases sitting between them. Per the germline V gene, CDR1 is SQVTM and CDR2 is ANQGSEA. Looking up the rest from reference TRBV29-1 and TRBJ1-1 gives the full variable domain: SAVISQKPSRDICQRGTSLTIQCQVDSQVTMMFWYRQQPGQSLTLIATANQGSEATYESGFVIDKFPISRPNLTFSTLTVSNMSPEDSSIYLCSVEEVISVTGLNTEAFFGQGTRLTVV.